These 4 T cell receptor beta chains came from one sample sequenced in a study of CD8+CD57+ T cells in acquired aplastic anemia. Profiling that covered TCR beta VDJ and CDR3 relied on genomic DNA as its template. In TCRdb, the reads were re-called with MiXCR into one record per CDR3 protein. The profile shows about 220,000 distinct CDR3 sequences, 34% of them singletons. The sequenced sample consisted of sorted CD4+, CD8+, or CD8+CD57+ T cells (not recorded which) from PBMCs. Receptor source: a human donor in good health, serving as a control.

This clonotype was recorded a few times. This sequence joins TRBV10-3 and TRBJ2-7; D unclear. This CDR3 is 13 amino acids long. V was trimmed by 0 bases and J by 6 bases, leaving 9 bases between them. CDR1 ENHRY and CDR2 SYGVKD come from the germline V gene. CDR3 residues: CAISESPGPEQYF. The CDR3 nucleotides read TGTGCCATCAGTGAGTCGCCAGGACCCGAGCAGTACTTC.

The chain joins TRBV2 to TRBJ2-4; TRBD1 agrees at 8 bases. Germline CDR1 is SNHLY and CDR2 is FYNNEI. V dropped 7 bases and J dropped 2; count of bases not matched to a gene: 10. CDR3 length: 16 amino acids. CDR3 sequence: CASNFQGAATKNIQYF. CDR3 DNA: TGTGCCAGCAACTTTCAGGGGGCGGCGACCAAAAACATTCAGTACTTC. Complete variable domain (other parts from reference TRBV2 and TRBJ2-4): EPEVTQTPSHQVTQMGQEVILRCVPISNHLYFYWYRQILGQKVEFLVSFYNNEISEKSEIFDDQFSVERPDGSNFTLKIRSTKLEDSAMYFCASNFQGAATKNIQYFGAGTRLSVL.

This clonotype was recorded at least ten times. This chain links TRBV25-1 with TRBJ1-1; 9 positions agree with TRBD1. V lost 5 bases, J lost 9 bases, and 7 bases stayed unmatched. CDR1 is MGHDK, CDR2 SYGVNS, per germline. This CDR3 comprises 13 residues. In nucleotides, the CDR3 is TGTGCCAGCAGTCTAGGGACAGGGAATAAAGCTTTCTTT. It encodes CASSLGTGNKAFF.

Only a few counts were recorded for this clonotype. A much bigger clone sits one base away, suggesting this may be a read error. The chain combines TRBV7-2 with TRBJ2-7, with 9 nucleotides matching TRBD2. This CDR3 is 15 amino acids long. From germline, CDR1 is SGHTA and CDR2 FQGNSA. CDR3: CASSNSGGWSYEQCF. The CDR3 DNA reads TGTGCCAGCAGCAATAGCGGGGGCTGGTCCTACGAGCAGTGCTTC. Using reference TRBV7-2 and TRBJ2-7 for the parts outside the CDR3, the full variable domain is GAGVSQSPSNKVTEKGKDVELRCDPISGHTALYWYRQSLGQGLEFLIYFQGNSAPDKSGLPSDRFSAERTGGSVSTLTIQRTQQEDSAVYLCASSNSGGWSYEQCFGPGTRLTVT.